The TCR beta chain under discussion was sequenced for a study of CD8 T cells in Susac syndrome. Random hexamers were used to reverse transcribe the RNA input (roughly 0.5 to 1 ug). The method of amplification for TCR beta CDR3 was immunoSEQ multiplex PCR, covering 54 Vbeta and 13 Jbeta. One entry per CDR3 protein, called by TCRdb with MiXCR from the immunoSEQ multiplex PCR reads. The data contain over 100,000 distinct CDR3 sequences, 90% to 98% of them singletons. Sequencing of TCR beta was performed on blood CD8+ T cells and on blood CD4+ T cells. TEMRA cells underwent FACS enrichment and CD8+ and CD4+ T cells underwent negative isolation. This sequence was found in a human donor in good health. The specimen was CD4+ T cells from PBMCs.

In DNA, the CDR3 is TGCAGTGCTAGAACCGGGACAGGGGGCGACGAGCAGTACTTC. Protein product: CSARTGTGGDEQYF. The gene calls are TRBV20-1 and TRBJ2-7; 12 bases agree with TRBD1. Germline CDR1 is DFQATT and CDR2 is SNEGSKA (reference sequence). This CDR3 is built from 14 residues. Unmatched junction bases numbered 4, after V lost 2 bases and J lost 5 bases.